This T cell receptor beta chain was found in a study of cytomegalovirus exposure and HLA in healthy donors. General observations from the study: Fewer N-insertions than the roughly 600-donor mean were reportedly shown by an Asian-associated ancestry cluster in a later analysis. When presence/absence was analysed, sequencing depth was taken to be roughly uniform across donors. According to a later analysis, most TCR beta chains associated with CMV appeared HLA-restricted. CMV serostatus alone was available as immune exposure information.

About this clone: No antigen is known for it.

Amplification used 60 Vbeta primers and 13 Jbeta primers. Sequencing used immunoSEQ multiplex PCR; TCRdb keeps in-frame clones, though not all of them. The sample data list about 140,000 clones. The CDR3 is 14 residues long. Germline V gene data show CDR1 as MGHRA and CDR2 as YSYEKL. Trimming cost V 0 bases and J 1 base, with 6 bases left between them. Source material: PBMCs. The clonotype originates from a woman younger than 35 in good health and CMV-seronegative. The rearrangement joins TRBV4-1 to TRBJ2-5; D is undetermined. The chain's CDR3 is CASSQDRGQETQYF. Written as DNA, the CDR3 is TGCGCCAGCAGCCAAGATCGCGGCCAAGAGACCCAGTACTTC.